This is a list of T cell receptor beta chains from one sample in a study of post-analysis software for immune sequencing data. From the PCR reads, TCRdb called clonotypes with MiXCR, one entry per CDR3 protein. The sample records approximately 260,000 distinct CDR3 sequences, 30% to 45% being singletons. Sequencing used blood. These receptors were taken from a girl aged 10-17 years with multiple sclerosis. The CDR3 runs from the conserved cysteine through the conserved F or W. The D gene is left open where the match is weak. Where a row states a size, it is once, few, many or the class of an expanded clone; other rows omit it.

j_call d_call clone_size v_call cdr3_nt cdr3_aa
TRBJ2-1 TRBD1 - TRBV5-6 TGTGCCAGCAGCTCAACAGGGGTTGGTGAGCAGTTCTTC CASSSTGVGEQFF
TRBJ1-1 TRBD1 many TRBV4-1 TGCGCCAGCCGGCCGGACAGGGGGAGAGGGACTGAAGCTTTCTTT CASRPDRGRGTEAFF
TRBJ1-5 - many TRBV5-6 TGTGCCAGCAGCGGAAGGGTTCTCGGGGTCAATCAGCCCCAGCATTTT CASSGRVLGVNQPQHF
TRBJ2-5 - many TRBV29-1 TGCAGCGTCGGGACACCCTTGGGACAAGAGACCCAGTACTTC CSVGTPLGQETQYF
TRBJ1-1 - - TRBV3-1 TGTGCCAGCAGCCAAGTTTCGGGACCCCGAACCGAAGCTTTCTTT CASSQVSGPRTEAFF
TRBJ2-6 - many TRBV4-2 TGTGCCAGCAGCCAAGTTTCTGTCCAGGGGCCCACTGGGGCCAACGTCCTGACTTTC CASSQVSVQGPTGANVLTF
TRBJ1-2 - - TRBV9 TGTGCCAGCAGCGAGGCCCGCTATGGCTACACCTTC CASSEARYGYTF
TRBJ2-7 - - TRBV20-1 TGCAGTGCTAGAGATGTTGGCGCGGCGGACTACGAGCAGTACTTC CSARDVGAADYEQYF
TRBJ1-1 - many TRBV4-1 TGCGCCAGCAGCCAAGTAGGAGGGCCCACTGAAGCTTTCTTT CASSQVGGPTEAFF
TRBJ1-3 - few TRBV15 TGTGCCACCAGCAGAGATCTGGGGCATACGGGAGGAAACACCATATATTTT CATSRDLGHTGGNTIYF
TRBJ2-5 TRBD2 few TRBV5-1 TGCGCCAGCAGCTTAAGGACTAGCGGAGAAGAGACCCAGTACTTC CASSLRTSGEETQYF
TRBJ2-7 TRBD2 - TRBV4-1 TGCGCCAGCAGCCAAGTACTAGCGGGAGTGTCCTACGAGCAGTACTTC CASSQVLAGVSYEQYF
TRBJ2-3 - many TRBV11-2 TGTGCCAGCAGCTTAGGGACGGGGGACACAGATACGCAGTATTTT CASSLGTGDTDTQYF
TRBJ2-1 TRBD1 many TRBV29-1 TGCGGCGGCTCCCGGGACAGCTCCTACAATGAGCAGTTCTTC CGGSRDSSYNEQFF
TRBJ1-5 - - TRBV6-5 TGTGCCAGCAGTTACTCCGCTGCCGCTTGGCAGCCCCAGCATTTT CASSYSAAAWQPQHF
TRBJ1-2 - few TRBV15 TGTGCCACCAGCGGCCCCACAGGAGGTTTGACCTTC CATSGPTGGLTF
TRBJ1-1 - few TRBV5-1 TGCGCCAGCAGCTCGCGAGACATGAACACTGAAGCTTTCTTT CASSSRDMNTEAFF
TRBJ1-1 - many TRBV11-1 TGTGCCAGCAGCTTCGGGGAGGTGAACACTGAAGCTTTCTTT CASSFGEVNTEAFF
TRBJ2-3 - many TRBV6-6 TGTGCCAGCACCCGGACAGCCACAGATACGCAGTATTTT CASTRTATDTQYF
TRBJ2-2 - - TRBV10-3 TGTGCCATCAGTGGCCCAGACAGGAACACCGGGGAGCTGTTTTTT CAISGPDRNTGELFF
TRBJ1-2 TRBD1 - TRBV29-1 TGCAGCGTTTCGCTGGACAGGGGGCGGAACTATGGCTACACCTTC CSVSLDRGRNYGYTF
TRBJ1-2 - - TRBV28 TGTGCCAGCAGTTGGTATTCCGGGACACGGATATTCTATGGCTACACCTTC CASSWYSGTRIFYGYTF
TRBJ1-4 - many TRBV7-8 TGTGCCAGCAGCCAAGCCCTGGGTAAACTGTTTTTT CASSQALGKLFF
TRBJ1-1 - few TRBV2 TGTGCCAGCAGTGAAGCGAGGGCCACTGAAGCTTTCTTT CASSEARATEAFF
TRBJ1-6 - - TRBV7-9 TGTGCCAGCAGCTTTCTCCGGGATGGAGGGTCACCCCTCCACTTT CASSFLRDGGSPLHF
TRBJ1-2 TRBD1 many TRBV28 TGTGCCAGCAGTTCCGGACAGGGGGTCCGGGGCTACACCTTC CASSSGQGVRGYTF
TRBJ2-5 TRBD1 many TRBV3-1 TGTGCCAGCAGCCAAGAGAACAGGGGGGAGACCCAGTACTTC CASSQENRGETQYF
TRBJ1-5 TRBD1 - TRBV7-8 TGTGCCAGCAGCTCCGACAGGGGCCCCAATCAGCCCCAGCATTTT CASSSDRGPNQPQHF
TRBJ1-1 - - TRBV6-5 TGTGCCAGCAGAGAGATTACAGGGTTGAACACTGAAGCTTTCTTT CASREITGLNTEAFF
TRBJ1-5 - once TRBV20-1 TGCAGTGAGACAGACCTCAGCAATCAGCCCCAGCATTTT CSETDLSNQPQHF
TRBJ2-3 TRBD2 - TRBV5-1 TGCGCCAGCAGCTTGGCGACTAGCCCCACAGATACGCAGTATTTT CASSLATSPTDTQYF
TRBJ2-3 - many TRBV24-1 TGTGCCACCGCGACTTCCACGGCAGATACGCAGTATTTT CATATSTADTQYF
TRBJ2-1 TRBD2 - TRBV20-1 TGCAGTGCTAACACACCGGGAGGGGGTGACCATGAGCAGTTCTTC CSANTPGGGDHEQFF
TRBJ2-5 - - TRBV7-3 TGTGCCAGCAGCTCCGGGACTGTGTACCAAGAGACCCAGTACTTC CASSSGTVYQETQYF
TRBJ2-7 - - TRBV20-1 TGCAGTGCTAGAGCTTCCGAGTCCTACGAGCAGTACTTC CSARASESYEQYF
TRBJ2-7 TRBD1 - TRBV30 TGTGCCTGTAACCTTGACAGGGGGACCCTGGACGAGCAGTACTTC CACNLDRGTLDEQYF
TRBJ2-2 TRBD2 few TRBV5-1 TGCGCCAGCGGGGAGGGGATGAACACCGGGGAGCTGTTTTTT CASGEGMNTGELFF
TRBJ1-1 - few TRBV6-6 TGTGCCAGCAGTTTAGACAAGGAAGACACTGAAGCTTTCTTT CASSLDKEDTEAFF
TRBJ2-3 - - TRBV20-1 TGCAGTGCTAGAGAGACTTTTGCTCCAGATACGCAGTATTTT CSARETFAPDTQYF
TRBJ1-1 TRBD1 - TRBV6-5 TGTGCCAGCAGTGTAGGGGGCTGGACTGAAGCTTTCTTT CASSVGGWTEAFF
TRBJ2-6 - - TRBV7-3 TGTGCCAGCAGCCTCAACCCGGGTCTTGCGGACGTGAACTCTGGGGCCAACGTCCGGACTTTC CASSLNPGLADVNSGANVRTF
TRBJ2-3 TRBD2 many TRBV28 TGTGCCAGCAGTACCGGGACTAGCGGAGGGGGTGGGACGCAGTATTTT CASSTGTSGGGGTQYF
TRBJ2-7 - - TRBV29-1 TGCAGCGTTGAAGACAGGGGGGCCTACGAGCAGTACTTC CSVEDRGAYEQYF
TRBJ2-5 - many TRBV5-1 TGCGCCAGCAGCTCTAGGGTCGTGACGGACTTAGGGGAGACCCAGTACTTC CASSSRVVTDLGETQYF
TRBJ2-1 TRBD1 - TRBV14 TGTGCCAGCAGCCAAGGATCGGGACAGGGTCGCAATGAGCAGTTCTTC CASSQGSGQGRNEQFF
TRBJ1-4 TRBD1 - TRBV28 TGTGCCAGCAGGTCGACAGGGGGGCGGGAAAAACTGTTTTTT CASRSTGGREKLFF
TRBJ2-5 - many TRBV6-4 TGTGCCAGCAGTGACTCTGCAGGGAGTAAAGAGACCCAGTACTTC CASSDSAGSKETQYF
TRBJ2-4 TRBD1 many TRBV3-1 TGTGCCAGCAGCCAAGCCCTGACAGGGTCCAAAAACATTCAGTACTTC CASSQALTGSKNIQYF